The following is a T cell receptor beta chain sequence with its context. Authors' analysis steps: Scientists estimated how many nucleated cells there were by amplifying reference gene primers. TCRdb's table, derived via immunoSEQ multiplex PCR, lists solely in-frame clones and lacks some. V and J calls and clone size are those listed in that table; D and trimming were worked out from the DNA. In the table there are about 120,000 clones, 85% to 90% of which are singletons. V lost 4 bases to trimming and J lost 4 bases, with 11 bases between them. In germline, CDR1 is SGDLS, CDR2 YYNGEE. This CDR3 contains 14 residues. The sample comes from a study of blood T cell repertoires in COVID-19. Study context: COVID-19 samples, acute and convalescent, were from the United States, Italy and Spain.

What was sequenced was peripheral blood. The source is a man aged 80 or over with acute or convalescent COVID-19. The chain has TRBV9 and TRBJ1-4; weak D call: TRBD1 (5 bases). The CDR3 protein is CASSFDSLNEKLFF. The CDR3 DNA reads TGTGCCAGCAGCTTCGACAGCCTTAATGAAAAACTGTTTTTT.